Below, one T cell receptor beta chain is given with its context. Antigen specificity is unknown. Libraries were made from TCR beta cDNA, and they carried unique molecular identifiers. Starting from around 0.96 to 9.9 million T cells, the study yielded hundreds of thousands of cDNA molecules. TCRdb recomputed calls from the PCR reads with MiXCR, one row per CDR3 protein. The sample lists about 200,000 distinct CDR3 sequences, approximately 28% occurring once. The CDR3 consists of 14 residues. The germline V gene encodes CDR1 SQVTM and CDR2 ANQGSEA. J lost 10 bases, V lost 6 bases, and 10 bases had no gene match. The sample belongs to a study of post-analysis software for immune sequencing data. Study summary: Patients with relapsing-remitting, secondary progressive and progressive-relapsing multiple sclerosis courses were all represented. Findings of the study overall: Among roughly five TRBV segments more frequent in patients than controls were TRBV5-6, TRBV5-1 and TRBV20-1. Relative to controls, patients with multiple sclerosis showed significantly lower normalized Chao1 diversity. Clustering by F measure revealed strong co-clustering among samples prepared together in one batch.

The chain links TRBV29-1 to TRBJ2-1; 12 bases map to TRBD1. Sequencing input: blood. The source of this sequence is a girl aged 2-17 years with multiple sclerosis. CDR3 nucleotide sequence: TGCAGCGTCGTTCCGGGACAGGGGGCTTGGGAGCAGTTCTTC. Amino acid sequence: CSVVPGQGAWEQFF.